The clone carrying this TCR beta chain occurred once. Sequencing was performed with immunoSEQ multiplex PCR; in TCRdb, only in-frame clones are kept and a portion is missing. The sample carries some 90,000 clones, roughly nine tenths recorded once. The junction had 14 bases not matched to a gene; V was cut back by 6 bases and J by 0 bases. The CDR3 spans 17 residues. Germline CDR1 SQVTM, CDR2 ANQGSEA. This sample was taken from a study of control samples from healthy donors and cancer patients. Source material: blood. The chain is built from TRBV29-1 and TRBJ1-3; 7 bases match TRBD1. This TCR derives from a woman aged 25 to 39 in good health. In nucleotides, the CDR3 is TGCAGCGTGGCCCCGGGGGGTGACAGGGCCTCTGGAAACACCATATATTTT. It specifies CSVAPGGDRASGNTIYF.